A single T cell receptor (beta chain) is shown here with its context. Antigen: not known. This sample is drawn from a study of T cell repertoires in cytomegalovirus infection. About the study: In public TCR beta signatures, there were indications of both CMV infection and matching HLA type. Whole-study results and caveats: Identification of carriers of CMV plus the relevant HLA was performed using cumulative public TCR beta family frequency. Clonotype analysis showed dominance of the ex vivo response by HLA-C-restricted CMV-specific TCR beta clonotypes.

Via MiXCR, TCRdb re-called the reads, giving one row per CDR3 protein. The table includes fewer than 300,000 distinct CDR3 sequences, roughly 24% detected once. V lost 4 bases, J lost 4 bases, and 5 bases stayed unmatched. Germline CDR1 SGHRS, CDR2 YFSETQ. The CDR3 loop spans 14 amino acids. The TCR comes from a human donor in good health (CMV status not recorded). Some clones in this sample may be carry-over from other donors' samples. The rearrangement uses TRBV5-1 and TRBJ1-1, with 9 bases fitting TRBD1. The sequenced sample consisted of PBMCs. CDR3 region: CASSHGQGTTEAFF. CDR3 sequence (DNA): TGCGCCAGCAGCCATGGACAGGGGACCACTGAAGCTTTCTTT.